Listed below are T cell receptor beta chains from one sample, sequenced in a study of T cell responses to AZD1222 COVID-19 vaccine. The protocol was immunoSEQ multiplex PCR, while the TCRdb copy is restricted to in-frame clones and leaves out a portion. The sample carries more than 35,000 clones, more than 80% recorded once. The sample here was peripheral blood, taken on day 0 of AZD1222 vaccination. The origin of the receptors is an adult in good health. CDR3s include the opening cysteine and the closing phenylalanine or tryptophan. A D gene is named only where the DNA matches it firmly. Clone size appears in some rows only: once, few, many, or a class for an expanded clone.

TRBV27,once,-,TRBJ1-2,CASSLTIRGYGYTF,TGTGCCAGCAGTTTAACCATCCGCGGCTATGGCTACACCTTC
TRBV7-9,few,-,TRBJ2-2,CASSLAIGVPGELFF,TGTGCCAGCAGCTTAGCGATAGGAGTCCCCGGGGAGCTGTTTTTT
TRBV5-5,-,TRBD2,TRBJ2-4,CASSQLAGGVNIQYF,TGTGCCAGCAGCCAACTAGCGGGGGGAGTAAACATTCAGTACTTC
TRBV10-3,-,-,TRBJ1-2,CAIGGGSSSGYTF,TGTGCCATCGGCGGGGGATCATCAAGCGGCTACACCTTC
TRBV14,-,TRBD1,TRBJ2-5,CASSWGQASQETQYF,TGTGCCAGCAGCTGGGGACAGGCGAGCCAAGAGACCCAGTACTTC
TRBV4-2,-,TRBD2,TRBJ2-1,CASSQDSIREVDEQFF,TGTGCCAGCAGCCAAGATAGTATTCGGGAGGTTGATGAGCAGTTCTTC
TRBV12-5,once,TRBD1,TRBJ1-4,CASGSGQPNEKLFF,TGTGCTAGTGGTTCGGGACAGCCGAATGAAAAACTGTTTTTT
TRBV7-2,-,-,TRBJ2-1,CASSLDGGLEQFF,TGTGCCAGCAGCTTAGATGGCGGTTTGGAGCAGTTCTTC
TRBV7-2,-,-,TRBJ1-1,CASSLRWYTEAFF,TGTGCCAGCAGCTTACGGTGGTACACTGAAGCTTTCTTT
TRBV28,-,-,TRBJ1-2,CASSLRGRMGGYTF,TGTGCCAGCAGTTTACGGGGGAGGATGGGTGGCTACACCTTC
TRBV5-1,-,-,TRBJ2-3,CASSLVDRTDTQYF,TGCGCCAGCAGCTTGGTGGATCGGACAGATACGCAGTATTTT
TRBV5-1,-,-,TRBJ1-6,CASSATGFVDNSPLHF,TGCGCCAGCAGCGCCACAGGGTTCGTAGATAATTCACCCCTCCACTTT
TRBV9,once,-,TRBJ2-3,CASSVWGRGTDTQYF,TGTGCCAGCAGCGTATGGGGACGGGGCACAGATACGCAGTATTTT
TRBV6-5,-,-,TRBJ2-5,CASSSGLQGAETQYF,TGTGCCAGCAGTTCCGGGCTACAGGGTGCCGAGACCCAGTACTTC
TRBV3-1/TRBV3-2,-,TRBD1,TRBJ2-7,CASSMGQGPYEQYF,TGTGCCAGCAGCATGGGACAGGGGCCCTACGAGCAGTACTTC
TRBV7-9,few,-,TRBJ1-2,CASSNIGVANYGYTF,TGTGCCAGCAGCAATATCGGGGTGGCTAACTATGGCTACACCTTC
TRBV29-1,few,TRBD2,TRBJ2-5,CSVDTSGSGGTQYF,TGCAGCGTTGATACTAGCGGGAGCGGGGGGACCCAGTACTTC
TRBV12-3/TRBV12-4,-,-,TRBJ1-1,CASTLGLSPEAFF,TGTGCCAGCACTTTAGGATTGTCGCCGGAAGCTTTCTTT
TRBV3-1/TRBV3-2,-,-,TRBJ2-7,CASSADRGSEQYF,TGTGCCAGCAGCGCAGACCGGGGGAGCGAGCAGTACTTC
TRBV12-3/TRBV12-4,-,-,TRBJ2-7,CASSAYEQYF,TGTGCCAGCAGTGCCTACGAGCAGTACTTC
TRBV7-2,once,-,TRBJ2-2,CASSLIQRSSGELFF,TGTGCCAGCAGCTTAATCCAGAGGTCTTCCGGGGAGCTGTTTTTT
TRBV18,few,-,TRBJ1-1,CASPPGDNPNTEAFF,TGTGCCAGCCCCCCCGGGGACAACCCGAACACTGAAGCTTTCTTT
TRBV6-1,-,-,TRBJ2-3,CASVGSRTDTQYF,TGTGCCAGCGTCGGGAGTCGTACAGATACGCAGTATTTT
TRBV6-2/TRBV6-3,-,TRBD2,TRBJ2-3,CASSYGASGVPDTQYF,TGTGCCAGCAGTTACGGGGCTAGCGGGGTCCCAGATACGCAGTATTTT
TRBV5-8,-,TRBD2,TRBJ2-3,CASSSPGLAGRDTQYF,TGTGCCAGCAGTTCACCGGGACTAGCGGGGAGAGATACGCAGTATTTT
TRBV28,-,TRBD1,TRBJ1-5,CASSTGQGGAQPQHF,TGTGCCAGCAGTACCGGACAGGGTGGTGCTCAGCCCCAGCATTTT
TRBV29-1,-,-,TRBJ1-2,CSVEGGQGYTF,TGCAGCGTTGAGGGGGGGCAAGGCTACACCTTC
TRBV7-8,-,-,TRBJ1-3,CASRLTGNTIYF,TGTGCCAGCAGACTTACCGGAAACACCATATATTTT
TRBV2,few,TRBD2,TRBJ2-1,CASNPGGYNEQFF,TGTGCCAGCAATCCGGGAGGGTACAATGAGCAGTTCTTC
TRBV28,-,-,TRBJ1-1,CASSLPISPAFF,TGTGCCAGCAGTTTGCCCATAAGTCCAGCTTTCTTT
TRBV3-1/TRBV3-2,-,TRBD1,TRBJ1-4,CASSRTTGTEKLFF,TGTGCCAGCAGCCGAACGACAGGGACTGAAAAACTGTTTTTT
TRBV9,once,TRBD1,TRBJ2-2,CASSVGTGESTGELFF,TGTGCCAGCAGCGTCGGGACAGGGGAGAGCACCGGGGAGCTGTTTTTT
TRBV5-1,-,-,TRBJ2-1,CASSLVLEHEQFF,TGCGCCAGCAGCTTGGTGTTAGAGCATGAGCAGTTCTTC
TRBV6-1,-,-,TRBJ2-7,CASSDQGYSYEQYF,TGTGCCAGCAGTGATCAGGGGTACTCCTACGAGCAGTACTTC
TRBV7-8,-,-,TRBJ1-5,CASSPTRDSNQPQHF,TGTGCCAGCAGCCCCACCCGGGACAGCAATCAGCCCCAGCATTTT
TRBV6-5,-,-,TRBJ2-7,CASSYFSLPYEQYF,TGTGCCAGCAGTTACTTCTCCTTACCCTACGAGCAGTACTTC
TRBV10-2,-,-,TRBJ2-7,CASSDGRQYF,TGCGCCAGCAGTGACGGGAGGCAGTACTTC
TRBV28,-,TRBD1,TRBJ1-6,CASRGTGENSPLHF,TGTGCCAGCCGAGGGACAGGGGAAAATTCACCCCTCCACTTT
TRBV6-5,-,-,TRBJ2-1,CASSYVGGYNEQFF,TGTGCCAGCAGTTACGTCGGGGGTTACAATGAGCAGTTCTTC
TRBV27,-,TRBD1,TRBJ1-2,CASSLRQGDYGYTF,TGTGCCAGCAGTTTGAGACAGGGTGACTATGGCTACACCTTC
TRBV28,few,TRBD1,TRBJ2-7,CASSSRDRVPYEQYF,TGTGCCAGCAGTTCCCGGGACAGGGTTCCCTACGAGCAGTACTTC
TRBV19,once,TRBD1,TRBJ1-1,CASSPGQGISEAFF,TGTGCCAGTAGTCCCGGACAGGGGATATCTGAAGCTTTCTTT
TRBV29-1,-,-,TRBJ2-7,CSALLGEQYF,TGCAGCGCCCTCCTGGGCGAGCAGTACTTC
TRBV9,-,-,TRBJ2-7,CASSSEDTISYEQYF,TGTGCCAGCAGCTCGGAGGACACCATCTCCTACGAGCAGTACTTC
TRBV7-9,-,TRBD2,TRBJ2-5,CASSLAGGAETQYF,TGTGCCAGCAGCTTAGCCGGGGGGGCCGAGACCCAGTACTTC
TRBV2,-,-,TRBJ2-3,CASSERNTQYF,TGTGCCAGCAGTGAAAGGAATACGCAGTATTTT
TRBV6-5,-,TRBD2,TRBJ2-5,CASLGGSKTQYF,TGTGCCAGCTTAGGCGGGAGTAAGACCCAGTACTTC